A selection of T cell receptor beta chains follows, all from one sample in a study of shared clonotypes between healthy human individuals. Clones were read by immunoSEQ multiplex PCR, and TCRdb kept only the in-frame ones, dropping some. The data show about 700,000 clones, approximately 79% seen once. What was sequenced was memory CD4+ T cells sorted from blood. These receptor sequences come from a woman in her thirties in good health. Both conserved end residues are part of each CDR3. Fields, in order: D gene, V gene, J gene, clone size, CDR3 protein, CDR3 DNA. A D gene is named only where the DNA matches it firmly. The size field is filled for only some rows; it gives once, few, many or a size class.

NA	TRBV30	TRBJ2-7	once	CAWSYNVQTEQYF	TGTGCCTGGAGCTATAACGTACAGACCGAGCAGTACTTC
NA	TRBV5-1	TRBJ1-2	once	CASSFSGKEANYGYTF	TGCGCCAGCAGCTTCTCAGGGAAGGAAGCTAACTATGGCTACACCTTC
NA	TRBV6-4	TRBJ1-1	NA	CASSEFRGTEAFF	TGTGCCAGCAGTGAATTCCGGGGCACTGAAGCTTTCTTT
NA	TRBV19	TRBJ2-1	NA	CASSNLYNEQFF	TGTGCCAGTAGTAACCTCTACAATGAGCAGTTCTTC
TRBD1	TRBV27	TRBJ2-6	NA	CASSPDPGQISGANVLTF	TGTGCCAGCAGTCCAGATCCGGGACAGATCTCTGGGGCCAACGTCCTGACTTTC
NA	TRBV7-9	TRBJ2-7	NA	CASSWTVRPYEQYF	TGTGCCAGCAGCTGGACAGTTCGCCCCTACGAGCAGTACTTC
NA	TRBV5-4	TRBJ2-7	NA	CASSPDEGYEQYF	TGTGCCAGCAGCCCCGACGAGGGCTACGAGCAGTACTTC
NA	TRBV6-1	TRBJ2-5	NA	CASSGGSQETQYF	TGTGCCAGCAGTGGAGGGTCCCAAGAGACCCAGTACTTC
NA	TRBV10-3	TRBJ1-1	NA	CAISESITEAFF	TGTGCCATCAGTGAGTCGATCACTGAAGCTTTCTTT
TRBD1	TRBV4-2	TRBJ1-3	NA	CASSTRQGANPGNTIYF	TGTGCCAGCAGCACAAGACAGGGGGCGAATCCTGGAAACACCATATATTTT
NA	TRBV18	TRBJ1-2	NA	CASSPGVTNYGYTF	TGTGCCAGCTCCCCTGGGGTGACTAACTATGGCTACACCTTC
TRBD1	TRBV19	TRBJ1-1	NA	CASSISGQYMNTEAFF	TGTGCCAGTAGTATATCGGGACAGTACATGAACACTGAAGCTTTCTTT
NA	TRBV5-1	TRBJ1-1	NA	CASSPGTLLNTEAFF	TGCGCCAGCAGCCCCGGGACACTTTTGAACACTGAAGCTTTCTTT
NA	TRBV10-3	TRBJ2-7	NA	CAISGSPTEQYF	TGTGCCATCAGTGGCTCTCCGACCGAGCAGTACTTC
TRBD2	TRBV5-1	TRBJ2-6	NA	CASSLGELSGRGANVLTF	TGCGCCAGCAGCTTGGGGGAGCTAAGCGGGAGAGGGGCCAACGTCCTGACTTTC
TRBD1	TRBV4-1	TRBJ2-2	NA	CASTPGQGAYTGELFF	TGCGCCAGCACCCCAGGGCAGGGGGCCTACACCGGGGAGCTGTTTTTT
NA	TRBV6-1	TRBJ1-5	NA	CASARTAPENQPQHF	TGTGCCAGCGCACGGACAGCCCCGGAGAATCAGCCCCAGCATTTT
NA	TRBV19	TRBJ2-7	NA	CASSPAYSHEQYF	TGTGCCAGTAGTCCAGCGTACTCCCACGAGCAGTACTTC
TRBD1	TRBV5-1	TRBJ2-3	many	CASSPGTGGQGGDTQYF	TGCGCCAGCAGCCCCGGAACAGGGGGCCAGGGGGGAGATACGCAGTATTTT
NA	TRBV5-6	TRBJ2-3	few	CASSSLVVYTDTQYF	TGTGCCAGCAGCAGCTTAGTTGTCTACACAGATACGCAGTATTTT
NA	TRBV18	TRBJ1-2	NA	CASSPSAGQGYTF	TGTGCCAGCTCACCATCGGCAGGGCAAGGCTACACCTTC
NA	TRBV28	TRBJ2-3	few	CASGPYADTQYF	TGTGCCAGCGGGCCTTATGCAGATACGCAGTATTTT
TRBD1	TRBV2	TRBJ1-2	few	CASSAGGTYGYTF	TGTGCCAGTTCGGCAGGGGGAACCTACGGCTACACCTTC
TRBD2	TRBV7-6	TRBJ2-1	NA	CASSLVGGRGGNNEQFF	TGTGCCAGCAGCTTAGTTGGCGGGAGGGGGGGCAACAATGAGCAGTTCTTC
TRBD1	TRBV28	TRBJ2-2	NA	CASSADPQGAGGGELFF	TGTGCCAGCAGTGCGGACCCGCAGGGGGCGGGTGGCGGGGAGCTGTTTTTT
NA	TRBV28	TRBJ1-4	NA	CASSLDQGLNEKLFF	TGTGCCAGCAGTTTAGATCAAGGCCTCAATGAAAAACTGTTTTTT
NA	TRBV20-1	TRBJ1-2	NA	CSAEDYGYTF	TGCAGTGCGGAGGACTATGGCTACACCTTC
TRBD2	TRBV6-6	TRBJ2-2	NA	CASTPTTAGNTGELFF	TGTGCCAGCACTCCTACAACAGCGGGAAACACCGGGGAGCTGTTTTTT
TRBD1	TRBV6-1	TRBJ2-2	NA	CASTRDRAIGELFF	TGTGCCAGCACCCGGGACAGGGCTATCGGGGAGCTGTTTTTT
TRBD2	TRBV7-3	TRBJ2-2	NA	CASSSRGSGSTGELFF	TGTGCCAGCAGCTCCCGGGGGAGCGGGAGTACCGGGGAGCTGTTTTTT
NA	TRBV7-9	TRBJ2-2	few	CASSSQAAVFGELFF	TGTGCCAGCAGCTCGCAGGCGGCAGTCTTTGGGGAGCTGTTTTTT
NA	TRBV5-1	TRBJ1-4	NA	CASRVRTNEKLFF	TGCGCCAGCAGGGTGAGGACTAATGAAAAACTGTTTTTT
NA	TRBV27	TRBJ1-2	NA	CASSFNHGNYGYTF	TGTGCCAGCAGTTTTAACCACGGGAACTATGGCTACACCTTC
NA	TRBV18	TRBJ2-1	NA	CASSPGTRTLQGEQFF	TGTGCCAGCTCACCCGGGACACGGACTCTACAAGGTGAGCAGTTCTTC
TRBD2	TRBV4-2	TRBJ2-7	NA	CASSQDDRGGRAPLYEQYF	TGTGCCAGCAGCCAAGACGATCGAGGCGGGAGGGCCCCCCTCTACGAGCAGTACTTC
TRBD2	TRBV10-2	TRBJ2-7	once	CASRGLAATSSEQYF	TGCGCCAGCAGAGGACTAGCTGCCACTTCGAGCGAGCAGTACTTC
TRBD1	TRBV5-1	TRBJ2-5	NA	CASSSGGGETQYF	TGCGCCAGCAGTTCAGGGGGCGGAGAGACCCAGTACTTC
NA	TRBV28	TRBJ2-7	NA	CASSLVARSYEQYF	TGTGCCAGCAGTTTAGTAGCGCGCTCCTACGAGCAGTACTTC
TRBD2	TRBV27	TRBJ2-7	NA	CASSLWGGRFSEQYF	TGTGCCAGCAGTTTATGGGGCGGGAGGTTCTCCGAGCAGTACTTC
NA	TRBV2	TRBJ2-5	NA	CASSETASLETQYF	TGTGCCAGCAGTGAAACGGCTAGCTTGGAGACCCAGTACTTC
NA	TRBV28	TRBJ1-1	NA	CASSRGTTEAFF	TGTGCCAGCAGCCGAGGGACCACTGAAGCTTTCTTT
NA	TRBV9	TRBJ2-5	NA	CASSPEGNRRETQYF	TGTGCCAGCAGCCCTGAGGGGAACCGAAGGGAGACCCAGTACTTC
NA	TRBV4-2	TRBJ2-1	NA	CASSPPRYNEQFF	TGTGCCAGCAGCCCACCCCGCTACAATGAGCAGTTCTTC